This T cell receptor (beta chain) was found in a study of radiation and T cells in renal cell carcinoma (dated by TCRdb to about 2020). In the study overall: Samples were obtained from a clinical trial, in which 15 Gy stereotactic body radiation therapy was delivered to primary renal cell carcinomas and nephrectomy was performed 4 weeks later. In total, roughly 53 samples underwent TCR beta sequencing: approximately 25 tumors plus 27 peripheral blood samples. Across all 50 or so samples, around 4,000,000 unique CDR3 nucleotide sequences, encoding roughly 2,600,000 unique CDR3 amino acid sequences, were identified. Overall study results and their limits: Effects of radiation dose or scheduling on the TCR repertoire could not be addressed with the single-armed trial design. Dynamics of the blood repertoire were not tracked past 4 weeks after treatment. Top tumor clonotypes rose in blood from baseline to 2 weeks post-radiation, then contracted by 4 weeks, suggesting transient expansion of tumor-resident clones. Because pretreatment tumor biopsies were not available, the baseline intratumoral presence of clonotypes could not be determined.

In regard to this clone: No antigen is known for it. No clone much larger than this one lies a single base away; base qualities are absent.

TCR beta libraries were generated from genomic DNA with the immunoSEQ kit, following the manufacturer's recommendations. To prepare libraries, a first multiplex PCR with proprietary primers was run, followed by a second PCR that added unique barcodes, and a bead cleanup was done after each round. A positive control reaction and a negative control reaction, both provided in the kit, were run with every batch of samples. The final libraries underwent checking on an Agilent 4200 TapeStation D1000 ScreenTape, volumetric pooling, and quantification by qPCR. Sequencing was performed on an Illumina NextSeq500 using a MidOutput 150-cycle cartridge, with 156 Read1 cycles, 15 Index1 cycles, and the kit custom primers. The pooled library was loaded at around 1.1 pM with approximately 20% PhiX control spiked in. The study's processing was this. The vendor-processed data were analyzed in R, and a clonotype was defined as all T cells that share the same CDR3 nucleotide sequence. For clone abundance analyses, frequencies were normalized to the 10,000 most abundant clones per sample. Public T cell clones, averaging fewer than five per sample, were removed before analysis. A difference in abundance of at least 32-fold between compartments was used to define tumor-enriched and baseline blood-enriched clonotypes. Clonotypes expanded or contracted between blood time points were identified with a beta-binomial differential abundance model. The Baroni-Urbani and Buser coefficient was used to measure tumor-blood repertoire similarity, and groups were compared with two-tailed Wilcoxon tests in R. Not all clones reach the TCRdb copy of this immuneACCESS table, which keeps in-frame sequences only. Checked studies attribute under half of the gap to unresolved V genes and leave the rest unexplained. That table gives V, J and clone size, and the DNA gave D and trimming. This sample has some 120,000 clones in its table, and 75% to 90% of those were observed once. The ten largest account for less than 2.5% of the sample.

Explained via the paper, the time point label denotes: blood 2 weeks post-SBRT. Interpreted using the paper, the treatment or condition label stands for: 15 Gy SBRT to primary tumor, nephrectomy 4 weeks later. To follow tumor-enriched clonotypes, serial peripheral blood was collected from radiation-treated patients at baseline and at 2 weeks and 4 weeks after SBRT. Renal cell carcinoma with clear cell pathology was present in all patients. Genomic DNA for TCR sequencing was prepared using the QIAamp DNA Blood Mini Kit (Qiagen). Samples were included in the analyses only if all quality control checks were passed. V sheds 6 bases and J sheds 4 bases, leaving 6 bases between their ends. The germline V gene (reference sequence) provides CDR1 MNHNY and CDR2 SVGAGI. From the cysteine through the phenylalanine, the CDR3 covers 11 amino acids. Of all the DNA, just the CDR3 is kept, 33 bases in frame from base 1.

The material was blood, obtained from a patient whose treatment included radiotherapy and nephrectomy. The chain was built from TRBV6-6 and TRBJ2-5; the D gene remains uncertain. This clonotype originated in a woman aged 55 to 70 with renal cell carcinoma. The DNA is TGTGCCAGCAGGTCCGGAGAGACCCAGTACTTC. Its protein product is CASRSGETQYF.